The next 11 T cell receptor beta chains were all read from a single sample in a study of cytomegalovirus exposure and HLA in healthy donors (dated by TCRdb to the late 2010s). Libraries were built with the immunoSEQ multiplex PCR assay. The multiplex PCR relied on a mix of 60 forward primers for TCR Vbeta segments and 13 reverse primers for TCR Jbeta segments. Imported from immuneACCESS, the table was reduced by TCRdb to in-frame sequences with V and J called. These copies leave out some clones; in studies compared against another copy, an unresolved V gene accounts for under half, and the cause of the remainder is not known. The sample table shows approximately 280,000 clones, and approximately 90% are seen once. The top ten constitute almost 4% of the sample. Sequencing used PBMCs. The receptors stem from a man aged 40-49 years in good health and CMV-seropositive.

The chain has TRBV30 and TRBJ2-3; D is unresolved. The CDR3 is 13 residues long. The V end lost 3 bases, the J end lost 7 bases, and 14 bases lay between the germline ends. The germline gives CDR1 GTSNPN, CDR2 SVGIG (reference sequence). The CDR3 spells CAWRTELSNTQYF. The CDR3 region has the DNA TGTGCCTGGAGGACGGAACTAAGCAATACGCAGTATTTT.

The chain carries TRBV4-3 and TRBJ2-2; 7 nucleotides agree with TRBD1. The V segment lost 0 bases and the J segment 8 bases; nucleotides outside the gene matches: 6. CDR1 LGHNA and CDR2 YSLEER come from the germline V gene. This CDR3 is built from 15 residues. CDR3: CASSQDRGGGGELFF. CDR3 DNA sequence: TGCGCCAGCAGCCAAGATCGAGGGGGCGGTGGGGAGCTGTTTTTT.

The V gene is TRBV9, the J gene TRBJ1-1; D gene uncertain. Germline assignment: CDR1 SGDLS and CDR2 YYNGEE. The CDR3 has 15 amino acids. V lost 0 bases, J lost 0 bases, and 9 bases lay in between. The CDR3 DNA follows: TGTGCCAGCAGCGTAGGAAACAGACTGAACACTGAAGCTTTCTTT. Translation: CASSVGNRLNTEAFF.

This clone was found a few times. The chain recombines TRBV4-2 with TRBJ2-1; possible D gene TRBD2, 6 bases. The germline V gene encodes CDR1 LGHNA and CDR2 YNFKEQ. The germline V and J ends were trimmed by 5 bases and 7 bases, with 15 bases remaining between them. The CDR3 contains 14 residues. The CDR3 DNA is TGTGCCAGCAGCTTGGTAAGCCGGGGGAATGAGCAGTTCTTC. This codes for CASSLVSRGNEQFF.

The rearrangement links TRBV2 to TRBJ1-1; 10 nucleotides line up with TRBD1. The CDR3 is 15 amino acids. The trim removed 6 bases at V and 8 bases at J, leaving 12 bases unmatched. Germline V gene sequence: CDR1 SNHLY, CDR2 FYNNEI. The CDR3 DNA reads TGTGCCAGCAGCGCGGGACAGGGGAGCCTCTCGGAAGCTTTCTTT. Its protein is CASSAGQGSLSEAFF.

This clone was found once. V usage is TRBV25-1 and J usage is TRBJ1-4; 11 bases agree with TRBD1. V lost 3 bases, J lost 7 bases, and 4 bases stayed unmatched. The CDR3 covers 15 residues. Germline V lookup: CDR1 MGHDK, CDR2 SYGVNS. The CDR3 DNA follows: TGTGCCAGCAGTGATCCGGGACAGGGGGGTGAAAAACTGTTTTTT. As protein: CASSDPGQGGEKLFF.

The rearrangement links TRBV27 to TRBJ1-2, with no clear D. The length of the CDR3 is 14 residues. V lost 2 bases to trimming and J lost 6 bases, with 13 bases between them. Germline CDR1 MNHEY, CDR2 SMNVEV (reference sequence). The CDR3 here is CASSLAGYADGYTF. The CDR3 region has the DNA TGTGCCAGCAGTTTAGCGGGGTACGCAGATGGCTACACCTTC.

The V gene is TRBV19, the J gene TRBJ2-1; TRBD1 might be the D (5 bases). Trimming left V 5 bases short and J 3 bases short, with 14 bases between. The length of the CDR3 is 15 residues. Germline V lookup: CDR1 LNHDA, CDR2 SQIVND (reference sequence). CDR3 sequence reads: CASSPRTRNYNEQFF. The CDR3 DNA reads as TGTGCCAGTAGTCCCCGGACAAGGAACTACAATGAGCAGTTCTTC. Full variable domain (outside the CDR3, taken from reference TRBV19 and TRBJ2-1): DGGITQSPKYLFRKEGQNVTLSCEQNLNHDAMYWYRQDPGQGLRLIYYSQIVNDFQKGDIAEGYSVSREKKESFPLTVTSAQKNPTAFYLCASSPRTRNYNEQFFGPGTRLTVL.

The V call is TRBV6-5, the J call TRBJ1-2; D gene ambiguous. Germline V gene data show CDR1 as MNHEY and CDR2 as SVGAGI. The CDR3 is 16 residues long. V lost 0 bases and J lost 3, with 14 bases in between. The CDR3 loop is CASSYSAVPGDYGYTF. In nucleotides, the CDR3 is TGTGCCAGCAGTTACTCTGCGGTCCCGGGAGACTATGGCTACACCTTC.

The CDR3 coding sequence is TGTGCCAGCAGCCCCCAGGGGTCCACTAGCACAGATACGCAGTATTTT. It codes for CASSPQGSTSTDTQYF. The J gene is TRBJ2-3, the V gene TRBV7-2; TRBD1 is a possible D gene (6 bases). CDR3 size: 16 residues. The V end lost 5 bases, the J end lost 0 bases, and 15 bases lay between the germline ends. From germline, CDR1 is SGHTA and CDR2 FQGNSA.

The chain couples TRBV5-3 to TRBJ2-1; 13 bases line up with TRBD2. TRBV5-3 has ORF status, its function being uncertain. CDR3 length: 16 amino acids. V lost 3 bases and J lost 7; bases outside the gene matches: 7. The CDR3 DNA reads TGTGCCAGAAGCTCCTGTACTAGCGGGAGGGGGAATGAGCAGTTCTTC. Protein: CARSSCTSGRGNEQFF.